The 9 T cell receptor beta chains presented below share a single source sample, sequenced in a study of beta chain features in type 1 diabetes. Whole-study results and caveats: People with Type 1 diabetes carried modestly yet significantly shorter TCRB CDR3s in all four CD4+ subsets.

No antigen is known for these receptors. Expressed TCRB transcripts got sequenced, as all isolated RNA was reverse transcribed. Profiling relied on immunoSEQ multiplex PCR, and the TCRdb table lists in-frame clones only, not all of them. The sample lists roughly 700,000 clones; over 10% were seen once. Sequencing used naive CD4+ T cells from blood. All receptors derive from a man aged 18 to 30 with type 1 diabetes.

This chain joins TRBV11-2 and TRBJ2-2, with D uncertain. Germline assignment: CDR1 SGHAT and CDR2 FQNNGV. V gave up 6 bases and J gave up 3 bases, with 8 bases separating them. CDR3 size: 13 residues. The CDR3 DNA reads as TGTGCCAGCAGTTTTTACTACACCGGGGAGCTGTTTTTT. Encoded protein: CASSFYYTGELFF.

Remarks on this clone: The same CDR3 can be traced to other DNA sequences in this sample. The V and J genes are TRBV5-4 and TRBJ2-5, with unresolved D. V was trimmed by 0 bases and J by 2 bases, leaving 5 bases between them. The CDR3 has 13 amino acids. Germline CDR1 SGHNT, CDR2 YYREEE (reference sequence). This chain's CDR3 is CASSLGLQETQYF. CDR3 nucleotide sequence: TGTGCCAGCAGCTTGGGTCTGCAAGAGACCCAGTACTTC.

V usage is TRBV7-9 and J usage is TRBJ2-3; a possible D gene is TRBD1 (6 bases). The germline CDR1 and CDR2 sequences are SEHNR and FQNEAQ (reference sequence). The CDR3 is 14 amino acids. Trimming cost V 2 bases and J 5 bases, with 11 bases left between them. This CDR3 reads CASSLNQGLDTQYF. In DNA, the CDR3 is TGTGCCAGCAGCTTAAATCAGGGGTTAGATACGCAGTATTTT.

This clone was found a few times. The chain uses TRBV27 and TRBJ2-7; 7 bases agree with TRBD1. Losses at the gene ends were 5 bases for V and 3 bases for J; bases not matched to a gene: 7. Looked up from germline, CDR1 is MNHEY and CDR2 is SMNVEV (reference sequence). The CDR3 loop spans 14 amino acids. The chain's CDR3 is CASSPGQASYEQYF. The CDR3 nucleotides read TGTGCCAGCAGTCCTGGACAGGCCAGCTACGAGCAGTACTTC.

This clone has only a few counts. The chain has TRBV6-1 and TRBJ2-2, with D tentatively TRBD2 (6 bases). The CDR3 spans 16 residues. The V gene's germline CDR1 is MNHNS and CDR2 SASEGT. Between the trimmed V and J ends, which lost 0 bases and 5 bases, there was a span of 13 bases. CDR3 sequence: CASSEAPGLSTGELFF. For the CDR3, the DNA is TGTGCCAGCAGTGAAGCCCCGGGACTTTCGACCGGGGAGCTGTTTTTT.

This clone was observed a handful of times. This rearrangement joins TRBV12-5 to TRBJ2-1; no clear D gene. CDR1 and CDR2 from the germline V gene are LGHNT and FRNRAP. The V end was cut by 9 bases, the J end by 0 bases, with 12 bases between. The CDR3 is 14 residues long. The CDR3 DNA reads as TGTGCTAGCTCACTTCGCATCTCCTACAATGAGCAGTTCTTC. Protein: CASSLRISYNEQFF.

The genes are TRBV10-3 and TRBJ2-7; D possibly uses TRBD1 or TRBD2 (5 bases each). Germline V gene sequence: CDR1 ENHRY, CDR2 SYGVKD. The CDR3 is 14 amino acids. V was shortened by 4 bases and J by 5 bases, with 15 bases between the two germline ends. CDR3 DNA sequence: TGTGCCATCAGTGCCCGGGACCTCACGGACGAGCAGTACTTC. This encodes CAISARDLTDEQYF.

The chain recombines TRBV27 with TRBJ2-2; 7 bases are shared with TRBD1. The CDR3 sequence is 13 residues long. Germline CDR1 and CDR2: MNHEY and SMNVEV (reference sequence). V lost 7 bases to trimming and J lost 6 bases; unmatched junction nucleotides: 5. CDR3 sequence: CASKATGAGELFF. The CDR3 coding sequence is TGTGCCAGCAAGGCTACAGGGGCCGGGGAGCTGTTTTTT.

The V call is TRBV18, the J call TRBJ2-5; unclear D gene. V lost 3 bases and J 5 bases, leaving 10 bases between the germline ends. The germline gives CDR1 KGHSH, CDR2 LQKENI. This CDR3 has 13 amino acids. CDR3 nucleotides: TGTGCCAGCTCACCCAGAGTAATGGAGACCCAGTACTTC. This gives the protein CASSPRVMETQYF.